This T cell receptor (beta chain) was captured in a study of shared clonotypes between healthy human individuals. A remark on this clone: Other DNA sequences of this sample code for an identical CDR3.

The CDR3 has 12 amino acids. CDR1 is LNHNV, CDR2 YYDKDF, per germline (reference sequence). Between the trimmed V and J ends, which lost 0 bases and 13 bases, there was a span of 10 bases. For each subset, genomic DNA was distributed in equal portions over several immunoSEQ plates. Clones were read by immunoSEQ multiplex PCR, and TCRdb kept only the in-frame ones, dropping some. This table has over a million clones, roughly 95% appearing once. The receptor comes from a man under 40 in good health. Source material: naive CD4+ T cells sorted from blood. Subset: CD45RA+ positively selected. The V call is TRBV15, the J call TRBJ2-1, with D possibly matching TRBD2 (5 bases). The CDR3 protein is CATSRDGLEQFF. The CDR3 DNA reads as TGTGCCACCAGCAGAGATGGACTTGAACAGTTCTTC.